This note documents a single T cell receptor (beta chain) sequence. Relative to the germline gene, one junction end is altered; a read error may explain this. Using immunoSEQ multiplex PCR, the repertoire was profiled, and TCRdb retains in-frame clones only, with some absent. This table has some 260,000 clones, around four fifths appearing once. These data originate in a study of blood T cell repertoires in COVID-19. Germline V gene lookup returns CDR1 GTSNPN and CDR2 SVGIG (reference sequence). The CDR3 contains 16 residues. The receptor's source is a man aged 25 to 40 with acute COVID-19. Sequenced material: PBMCs or T cells enriched from blood (not recorded which). V and J are TRBV30 and TRBJ1-4; 8 bases align to TRBD1. The CDR3 loop is CAWGSLGQGLGEKLFF. CDR3 DNA: TGTGCCTGGGGCTCCTTAGGACAGGGCCTTGGTGAAAAGCTGTTTTTT.